Listed below are T cell receptor beta chains from one sample, sequenced in a study of blood T cells in healthy people across ages. TCRdb reprocessed the 5' RACE reads with MiXCR, giving one entry per CDR3 protein. The top ten hold less than 9% of the sample, which has under 700,000 distinct CDR3 sequences, 20% to 30% seen once. The same specimen was also included in a second study, on T cells of mothers and their children.

Material for sequencing was blood. The receptors originated from a boy between 10 and 17 years old in good health. Both conserved end residues are part of each CDR3. A D gene is named only where the DNA matches it firmly. Size is omitted from some rows. Given values are once, few, many or a class for expanded clones.

clone_size	v_call	j_call	d_call	cdr3_nt	cdr3_aa
few	TRBV28	TRBJ2-5	NA	TGTGCCAGCAGTTCTCGACAATGGTTCGACTTC	CASSSRQWFDF
few	TRBV11-2	TRBJ2-7	TRBD1	TGTGCCAGCAGTTGGGACAGGGGCCGCACCTACGAGCAGTACTTC	CASSWDRGRTYEQYF
few	TRBV4-1	TRBJ2-5	NA	TGCGCCAGCAGCCAAGGGTACTTCTCCAGCAGACAAGAGACCCAGTACTTC	CASSQGYFSSRQETQYF
NA	TRBV11-2	TRBJ2-7	NA	TGTGCCAGCAGCTTAATGACAGACCTCTACGAGCAGTACTTC	CASSLMTDLYEQYF
NA	TRBV24-1	TRBJ2-2	TRBD1	TGTGCCACCAGTGACGTCGCACAGGGGGGCTCCGGGGAGCTGTTTTTT	CATSDVAQGGSGELFF
NA	TRBV7-2	TRBJ2-7	TRBD1	TGTGCCAGCAGCTTAAGCGCGGGGACAGGGGGTTCGACGCGGGAGCAGTACTTC	CASSLSAGTGGSTREQYF
NA	TRBV20-1	TRBJ2-3	TRBD2	TGCAGTGCTAGAAGGTGGCTAGCGGGAGGTGGTACGCAGTATTTT	CSARRWLAGGGTQYF
few	TRBV20-1	TRBJ1-1	NA	TGCAGTGCTTCGCAGGTAACGAACACTGAAGCTTTCTTT	CSASQVTNTEAFF
few	TRBV5-1	TRBJ2-7	TRBD2	TGCGCCAGCAGCTTGGCGGCTGGGACTAGCGTCATCCCCGAGCAGTACTTC	CASSLAAGTSVIPEQYF
few	TRBV18	TRBJ1-1	NA	TGTGCCACTAGAGAGGGAGTGAACACTGAAGCTTTCTTT	CATREGVNTEAFF
once	TRBV9	TRBJ2-3	TRBD2	TGTGCCAGCAGCCTAGGGACTAGCGGGGGGGGCGCAGATACGCAGTATTTT	CASSLGTSGGGADTQYF
NA	TRBV7-8	TRBJ1-3	NA	TGTGCCAGCAGCTTATGGGCCAGCAGCTCTGGAAACACCATATATTTT	CASSLWASSSGNTIYF
few	TRBV12-3/TRBV12-4	TRBJ2-7	TRBD1	TGTGCCAGCAGTCCCCCGACAGGGATCCAGCAGTACTTC	CASSPPTGIQQYF
few	TRBV4-3	TRBJ2-5	TRBD2	TGCGCCAGCAGCCAAGGGACTAGCGGGACTGAGACCCAGTACTTC	CASSQGTSGTETQYF
NA	TRBV4-3	TRBJ2-3	NA	TGCGCCAGCAGCCAAGTCTTACGCTTACCTACGCAGTATTTT	CASSQVLRLPTQYF
NA	TRBV27	TRBJ2-5	NA	TGTGCCAGCAGTATCGGGACCGCGTTAGGGACCCAGTACTTC	CASSIGTALGTQYF
many	TRBV6-1	TRBJ2-1	TRBD2	TGTGCCAGCAGGGGACTAGCGGGAAGGTCCTACAATGAGCAGTTCTTC	CASRGLAGRSYNEQFF
NA	TRBV29-1	TRBJ2-1	NA	TGCAGCGTTGATGCGTATGAGCAGTTCTTC	CSVDAYEQFF
NA	TRBV20-1	TRBJ2-3	TRBD2	TGCAGTGCCTATAGCGGGGGAGATACGCAGTGTTTT	CSAYSGGDTQCF
NA	TRBV27	TRBJ2-1	TRBD2	TGTGCCAGCAGCCTGATAGCGGGAGGCCACAATGAGCAGTTCTTC	CASSLIAGGHNEQFF
NA	TRBV24-1	TRBJ2-2	NA	TGTGCCACCAGTGATTTTGAGACCAGCTTACGCACCGGGGAGCTGTTTTTT	CATSDFETSLRTGELFF
NA	TRBV27	TRBJ2-7	NA	TGTGCCAGCAGTTTTGGCAGCGGGTCCATCTACGAGCAGTACTTC	CASSFGSGSIYEQYF
few	TRBV27	TRBJ2-7	NA	TGTGCCAGCAGTTTAGGGCATCGATCCGGCGAGCAGTACTTC	CASSLGHRSGEQYF